A selection of T cell receptor beta chains follows, all from one sample in a study of blood T cell repertoires in COVID-19. Using immunoSEQ multiplex PCR, the repertoire was profiled, and TCRdb retains in-frame clones only, with some absent. The sample has 130,000 to 150,000 clones; approximately 80% are singletons. Input material: peripheral blood. The source of these receptors is a woman aged 40-49 years with active or convalescent COVID-19. CDR3s include the opening cysteine and the closing phenylalanine or tryptophan.

v_call,cdr3_aa
TRBV15,CATSRAGAPSQHF
TRBV30,CAWSGEGTSGNTIYF
TRBV19,CASSPDRGQGYTF
TRBV28,CASSFAGTGNTEAFF
TRBV27,CASSREGGRNTIYF
TRBV5-6,CASSLTRLAGAYNEQFF
TRBV6-5,CASMPGLNTEAFF
TRBV2,CASSQGNTIYF
TRBV6-5,CASSYKGFRVFSPLHF
TRBV24-1,CATSDRDRGQETQYF
TRBV10-2,CASSPGIPSGELFF
TRBV5-1,CASSGGTRGLGEQFF
TRBV4-3,CASSQDREAYNEQFF
TRBV7-9,CASSLGTGLSGTQYF
TRBV18,CASSLSNGGGMDTEAFF
TRBV5-4,CASSSGGTAYYGYTF
TRBV21-1,CASSDRDNQPQHF
TRBV2,CASRKEAGRPYGYTF
TRBV18,CASSPPTGPQHF
TRBV18,CASSTGSGTNEQFF
TRBV5-5,CASSLGYSSTDTQYF
TRBV27,CASSFGGPNSPLHF
TRBV7-7,CASSLLAGGQADTQYF
TRBV4-3,CASSLGGINSPLHF
TRBV5-6,CASSLGAGYSNQPQHF
TRBV19,CASSIFRGSNMNTEAFF
TRBV7-9,CASTAVGGDLGYTF
TRBV28,CASSLRGSYGYTF
TRBV25-1,CASSAWGVEAFF
TRBV5-4,CASSRPGGESDTQYF
TRBV28,CASSYRDRWNTEAFF
TRBV15,CATSGGTGDSGELFF
TRBV7-2,CASKSGQNYGYTF
TRBV18,CASSPSGTQNTEAFF
TRBV15,CATSRDSRREGRETQYF
TRBV6-4,CASGLAGDTGELFF